A single sample is the source of the 22 T cell receptor beta chains below, sequenced in a study of cytomegalovirus exposure and HLA in healthy donors. This PCR relied on a set of 60 Vbeta primers and 13 Jbeta primers. Generated by immunoSEQ multiplex PCR, the TCRdb table keeps only in-frame clones and is missing some. The table has over 85,000 clones, around four fifths seen once. The sequenced material came from PBMCs. These TCRs come from a middle-aged man in good health and CMV-seronegative.

The chain uses TRBV5-1 and TRBJ2-1; TRBD2 matches 7 bases. This CDR3 has 15 residues. J lost 4 bases, V lost 2 bases, and 6 bases had no gene match. In germline, CDR1 is SGHRS, CDR2 YFSETQ. The CDR3 sequence: CASSFGGTKYNEQFF. The CDR3 DNA reads as TGCGCCAGCAGCTTCGGGGGGACCAAGTACAATGAGCAGTTCTTC. Supplemented by reference TRBV5-1 and TRBJ2-1, the full variable domain reads KAGVTQTPRYLIKTRGQQVTLSCSPISGHRSVSWYQQTPGQGLQFLFEYFSETQRNKGNFPGRFSGRQFSNSRSEMNVSTLELGDSALYLCASSFGGTKYNEQFFGPGTRLTVL.

V and J are TRBV6-6 and TRBJ2-1; D uncertain. The CDR3 extends over 16 amino acids. Germline V gives CDR1 MNHNY, CDR2 SVGAGI (reference sequence). V lost 2 bases to trimming and J lost 4 bases, with 15 bases between them. CDR3 sequence (DNA): TGTGCCAGCAGTTACGTGGAGACTCCCACATACAATGAGCAGTTCTTC. It translates to CASSYVETPTYNEQFF.

The chain couples TRBV28 to TRBJ2-5; D might be TRBD2 (7 bases). Trimming removed 3 bases from V and 2 bases from J, with 22 bases in between. CDR3 length: 18 residues. From germline, CDR1 is MDHEN and CDR2 SYDVKM. CDR3 in amino acids: CASSFGGGAIWSQETQYF. CDR3 coding DNA: TGTGCCAGCAGTTTTGGTGGGGGGGCGATTTGGAGTCAAGAGACCCAGTACTTC.

The DNA of the CDR3 is TGTGCCAGCAGCTTAGGGACAGGGCAGTACTACGAGCAGTACTTC. It codes for CASSLGTGQYYEQYF. The chain uses TRBV7-8 and TRBJ2-7, with 8 bases fitting TRBD1. Trimming cost V 1 base and J 3 bases; bases outside gene matches: 5. The CDR3 is 15 residues long. Germline CDR1 SGHVS, CDR2 FQNEAQ.

This rearrangement joins TRBV11-2 to TRBJ2-7; 10 positions agree with TRBD2. Germline V gene sequence: CDR1 SGHAT, CDR2 FQNNGV. The V and J ends lost 2 bases and 2 bases, in that order; junction bases with no gene match: 3. There are 15 residues in the CDR3. CDR3 protein: CASSLSSGGTYEQYF. The CDR3 region has the DNA TGTGCCAGCAGCTTAAGTAGCGGGGGGACCTACGAGCAGTACTTC.

The chain has TRBV5-6 and TRBJ2-1, with TRBD2 matching 7 bases. The CDR3 has 15 residues. V shed 0 bases, J shed 4 bases, and the junction held 4 bases outside the gene matches. Germline CDR1 is SGHDT and CDR2 is YYEEEE. The CDR3 DNA sequence: TGTGCCAGCAGCTTGGGGCCAGCGGGGTACAATGAGCAGTTCTTC. Its translation is CASSLGPAGYNEQFF.

V and J are TRBV10-3 and TRBJ1-6; TRBD1 matches 9 bases. The CDR3 sequence is 14 residues long. With 3 bases clipped from V and 8 bases from J, the junction kept 2 bases outside the gene matches. Per the germline V gene, CDR1 is ENHRY and CDR2 is SYGVKD. CDR3 DNA sequence: TGTGCCATCAGTGACGGGACAGGGTATTCACCCCTCCACTTT. It is translated as CAISDGTGYSPLHF.

The genes are TRBV7-9 and TRBJ2-7, with D perhaps matching TRBD1 (5 bases). Trimming took 6 bases from V and 1 from J, leaving 10 bases between them. Germline V lookup: CDR1 SEHNR, CDR2 FQNEAQ (reference sequence). This CDR3 spans 13 amino acids. The CDR3 DNA reads TGTGCCAGCAGATCGCAGGGATCCTACGAGCAGTACTTC. This encodes CASRSQGSYEQYF.

The chain employs TRBV6-5 and TRBJ1-4, with D possibly matching TRBD1 (5 bases). The germline V and J ends were trimmed by 6 bases and 0 bases, with 11 bases remaining between them. Germline V gene data show CDR1 as MNHEY and CDR2 as SVGAGI. This CDR3 has 15 residues. The CDR3 reads CASSRREATNEKLFF. The DNA for the CDR3 is TGTGCCAGCAGCCGCAGGGAGGCAACTAATGAAAAACTGTTTTTT.

The chain uses TRBV19 and TRBJ1-2; 9 bases match TRBD1. Germline V gene data show CDR1 as LNHDA and CDR2 as SQIVND (reference sequence). Unmatched junction bases numbered 14, after V lost 7 bases and J lost 2 bases. The CDR3 has 17 amino acids. This CDR3 reads CASNPETTGQGNYGYTF. The CDR3 region has the DNA TGTGCCAGTAACCCCGAGACGACGGGACAGGGAAACTATGGCTACACCTTC.

This clone was recorded only once. The junction differs from germline at one of its ends, possibly a read error. The chain couples TRBV7-9 to TRBJ1-2; D not resolved. The germline CDR1 and CDR2 sequences are SEHNR and FQNEAQ (reference sequence). The CDR3 covers 16 residues. CDR3 bases: TGTTCCAGCAGCTCCCCGGCAGGCTTCGTTAACTATGGCTACACCTTC. This gives the protein CSSSSPAGFVNYGYTF. Full variable domain (missing parts from reference TRBV7-9 and TRBJ1-2): DTGVSQNPRHKITKRGQNVTFRCDPISEHNRLYWYRQTLGQGPEFLTYFQNEAQLEKSRLLSDRFSAERPKGSFSTLEIQRTEQGDSAMYLCSSSSPAGFVNYGYTFGSGTRLTVV.

This chain links TRBV28 with TRBJ1-3; TRBD1 aligns across 8 bases. Per the germline V gene, CDR1 is MDHEN and CDR2 is SYDVKM. V shed 5 bases, J shed 7 bases, and the junction held 10 bases outside the gene matches. This CDR3 comprises 15 residues. CDR3 sequence reads: CASSIEARQGNTIYF. The CDR3 region has the DNA TGTGCCAGCAGTATAGAAGCACGACAGGGGAACACCATATATTTT.

The chain uses TRBV9 and TRBJ1-4, with a weak D call TRBD1 (6 bases). This CDR3 comprises 15 residues. Per the germline V gene, CDR1 is SGDLS and CDR2 is YYNGEE. V lost 0 bases to trimming and J lost 7 bases, with 13 bases between them. The CDR3 DNA reads TGTGCCAGCAGCGTAGCCCCAGGGGTCGTTGAAAAACTGTTTTTT. Its protein product is CASSVAPGVVEKLFF.

The rearrangement joins TRBV5-1 to TRBJ1-2; D possibly corresponds to TRBD1 (5 bases). Trimming cost V 1 base and J 7 bases, with 11 bases left between them. CDR3 length: 13 residues. CDR1 is SGHRS, CDR2 YFSETQ, per germline. CDR3 coding DNA: TGCGCCAGCAGCTTGTCAGGGCGTCCTGGCTACACCTTC. Translating gives CASSLSGRPGYTF.

The V gene is TRBV10-3, the J gene TRBJ2-3; TRBD1 matches at 8 bases. Germline V gives CDR1 ENHRY, CDR2 SYGVKD. J lost 3 bases, V lost 6 bases, and 8 bases had no gene match. The CDR3 spans 15 residues. In nucleotides, the CDR3 is TGTGCCATCAGCTTCAGGGGGCTGGGGACAGATACGCAGTATTTT. It specifies CAISFRGLGTDTQYF.

V gene TRBV2 combines with J gene TRBJ1-6; D unresolved. Trimming stripped 4 bases from V and 0 bases from J, with 7 bases between. CDR3 length: 15 residues. Germline-derived CDR1 and CDR2 are SNHLY and FYNNEI. The CDR3 coding sequence is TGTGCCAGCAGTGGCCGGAGCTCCTATAATTCACCCCTCCACTTT. Encoded protein: CASSGRSSYNSPLHF. Full variable domain (missing parts from reference TRBV2 and TRBJ1-6): EPEVTQTPSHQVTQMGQEVILRCVPISNHLYFYWYRQILGQKVEFLVSFYNNEISEKSEIFDDQFSVERPDGSNFTLKIRSTKLEDSAMYFCASSGRSSYNSPLHFGNGTRLTVT.

Details on this clone: One end of the junction does not line up with germline, which may come from a read error. The chain carries TRBV11-2 and TRBJ1-2; TRBD1 might be the D (6 bases). The CDR3 consists of 14 residues. Germline values: CDR1 SGHAT, CDR2 FQNNGV. In DNA, the CDR3 is TGTACCAGCAGCTGGGGGCTCAGGCAGGGTGGCTACACCTTC. Translated: CTSSWGLRQGGYTF.

This chain joins TRBV18 and TRBJ2-2; TRBD2 aligns across 7 bases. CDR1 is KGHSH and CDR2 is LQKENI in the germline V gene. Trimming cost V 2 bases and J 6 bases; bases outside gene matches: 3. The CDR3 contains 14 residues. The CDR3 DNA reads TGTGCCAGCTCACCAGAGACTAGCCCCGGGGAGCTGTTTTTT. Residues: CASSPETSPGELFF.

In this sample, this clone turned up a few times. The chain carries TRBV5-4 and TRBJ1-3, with D unresolved. Trimming removed 3 bases from V and 1 base from J, with 8 bases in between. Germline loops: CDR1 SGHNT, CDR2 YYREEE (reference sequence). The CDR3 totals 14 residues. The CDR3 loop reads CASSSVGSGNTIYF. Written as DNA, the CDR3 is TGTGCCAGCAGCTCCGTCGGGTCTGGAAACACCATATATTTT.

Comment on this clone: One junction end does not reproduce the germline sequence, and a read error may be involved. V usage is TRBV4-1 and J usage is TRBJ1-2; D is possibly TRBD1 (5 bases). CDR3 length equals 15 residues. CDR1 and CDR2 from the germline V gene are MGHRA and YSYEKL. CDR3 bases: TGCGCCAGCAGCCAAGAGACCGGGGGGGGAGGTGGCTACGCCTTC. Its protein is CASSQETGGGGGYAF.

The CDR3 region is CASSLDRAQPQHF. The CDR3 bases are TGTGCCAGCAGCTTAGACAGGGCTCAGCCCCAGCATTTT. The V call is TRBV6-5, the J call TRBJ1-5; TRBD1 agrees at 7 bases. Per the germline V gene, CDR1 is MNHEY and CDR2 is SVGAGI. The CDR3 covers 13 residues. Trimming took 6 bases from V and 6 from J; bases not matched to a gene: 5.

This clone turned up a few times. V usage is TRBV5-1 and J usage is TRBJ2-7, with TRBD1 matching 8 bases. With 4 bases clipped from V and 3 bases from J, the junction kept 6 bases outside the gene matches. Per the germline V gene, CDR1 is SGHRS and CDR2 is YFSETQ. CDR3 length: 14 amino acids. CDR3 coding DNA: TGCGCCAGCAGCATACGACAGGGGCTCTACGAGCAGTACTTC. This codes for CASSIRQGLYEQYF. The full variable domain, completed using reference TRBV5-1 and TRBJ2-7, is KAGVTQTPRYLIKTRGQQVTLSCSPISGHRSVSWYQQTPGQGLQFLFEYFSETQRNKGNFPGRFSGRQFSNSRSEMNVSTLELGDSALYLCASSIRQGLYEQYFGPGTRLTVT.